Given below is one TCR beta chain in context. Its target is unknown. In the PCR, 60 Vbeta and 13 Jbeta primers were used. Only in-frame clones appear in the TCRdb table, and some are missing; sequencing was by immunoSEQ multiplex PCR. The data contain fewer than 60,000 clones, approximately 82% of them seen just once; the ten biggest clones take up 2.5% to 3.5%. The source of the sample is a study of cytomegalovirus exposure and HLA in healthy donors. The germline V gene encodes CDR1 MGHRA and CDR2 YSYEKL. V was clipped by 7 bases and J by 8 bases, with 20 bases between them. The CDR3 has 15 residues. The study's findings and limits: The study put 160 or so TCR beta chains on its list as cytomegalovirus-associated. The authors later linked a missense DCLRE1C variant to TCR beta V- and J-gene trimming.

The rearrangement uses TRBV4-1 and TRBJ1-4; a possible D gene is TRBD1 (5 bases). Material: PBMCs. The TCR sequence derives from a man in his fifties or sixties in good health and CMV-seronegative. CDR3 sequence reads: CASNRERGENEKLFF. Here the CDR3 DNA reads TGCGCCAGCAACCGTGAACGGGGGGAGAACGAAAAACTGTTTTTT.